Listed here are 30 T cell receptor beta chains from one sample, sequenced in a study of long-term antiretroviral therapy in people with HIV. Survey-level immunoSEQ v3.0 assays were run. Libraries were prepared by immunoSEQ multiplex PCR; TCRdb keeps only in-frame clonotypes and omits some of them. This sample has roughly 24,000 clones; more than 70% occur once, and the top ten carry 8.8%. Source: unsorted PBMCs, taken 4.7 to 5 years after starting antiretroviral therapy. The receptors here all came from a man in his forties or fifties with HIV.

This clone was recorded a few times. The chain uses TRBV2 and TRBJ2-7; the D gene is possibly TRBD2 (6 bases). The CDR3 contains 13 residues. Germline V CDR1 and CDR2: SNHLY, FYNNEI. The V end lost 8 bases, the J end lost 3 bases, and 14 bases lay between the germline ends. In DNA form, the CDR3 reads TGTGCCAGCGAGGCTGGAGGGATCTACGAGCAGTACTTC. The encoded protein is CASEAGGIYEQYF.

CDR3 DNA: TGCAGCGTTACAAATGTGGCCGAGAATGAGCAGTTCTTC. It translates to CSVTNVAENEQFF. J is TRBJ2-1 and V is TRBV29-1; D gene ambiguous. The V gene lost 5 bases and the J gene lost 7 bases, with 15 bases spanning the gap. Germline V lookup: CDR1 SQVTM, CDR2 ANQGSEA. The CDR3 is 13 residues long.

Here the CDR3 DNA reads TGTGCCAGCAGCTCGAGCTTGATGGGAGCGGGAGGACGAGAGACCCAGTACTTC. Protein sequence: CASSSSLMGAGGRETQYF. The chain joins TRBV5-4 to TRBJ2-5; 9 nucleotides line up with TRBD2. The CDR3 contains 18 residues. V lost 3 bases, J lost 4 bases, and 16 bases stayed unmatched. Per germline, CDR1 SGHNT and CDR2 YYREEE (reference sequence).

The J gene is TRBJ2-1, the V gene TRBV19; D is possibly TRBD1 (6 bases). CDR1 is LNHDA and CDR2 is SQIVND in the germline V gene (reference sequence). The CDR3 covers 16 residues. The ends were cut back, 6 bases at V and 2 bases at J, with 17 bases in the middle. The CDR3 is CASSRNRRGTYNEQFF. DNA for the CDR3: TGTGCCAGTAGCAGAAACCGCAGGGGTACCTACAATGAGCAGTTCTTC. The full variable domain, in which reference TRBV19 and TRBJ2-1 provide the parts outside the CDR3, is DGGITQSPKYLFRKEGQNVTLSCEQNLNHDAMYWYRQDPGQGLRLIYYSQIVNDFQKGDIAEGYSVSREKKESFPLTVTSAQKNPTAFYLCASSRNRRGTYNEQFFGPGTRLTVL.

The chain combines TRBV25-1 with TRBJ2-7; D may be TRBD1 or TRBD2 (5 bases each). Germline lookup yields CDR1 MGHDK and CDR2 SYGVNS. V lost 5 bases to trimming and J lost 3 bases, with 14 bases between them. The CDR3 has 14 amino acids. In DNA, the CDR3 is TGTGCCAGCAGTCTAGGGACCCACGGCTACGAGCAGTACTTC. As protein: CASSLGTHGYEQYF.

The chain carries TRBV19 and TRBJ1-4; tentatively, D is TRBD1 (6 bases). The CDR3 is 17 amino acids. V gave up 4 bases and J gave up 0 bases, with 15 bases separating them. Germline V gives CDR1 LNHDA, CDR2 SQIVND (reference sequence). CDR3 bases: TGTGCCAGTAGTACAAGGACAGCTAGCGCAACTAATGAAAAACTGTTTTTT. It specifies CASSTRTASATNEKLFF.

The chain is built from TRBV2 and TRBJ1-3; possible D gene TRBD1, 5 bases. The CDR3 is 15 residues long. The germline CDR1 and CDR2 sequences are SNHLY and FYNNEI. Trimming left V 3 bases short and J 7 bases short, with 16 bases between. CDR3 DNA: TGTGCCAGCAGTGAGGGGGGGAGCCACCTTAACACCATATATTTT. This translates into CASSEGGSHLNTIYF. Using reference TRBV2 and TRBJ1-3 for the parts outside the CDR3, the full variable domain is EPEVTQTPSHQVTQMGQEVILRCVPISNHLYFYWYRQILGQKVEFLVSFYNNEISEKSEIFDDQFSVERPDGSNFTLKIRSTKLEDSAMYFCASSEGGSHLNTIYFGEGSWLTVV.

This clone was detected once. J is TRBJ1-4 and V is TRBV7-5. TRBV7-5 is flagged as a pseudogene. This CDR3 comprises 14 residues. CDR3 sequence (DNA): TGTGCCAGAAGCCCGGGACTGCCCAATGAAAAACTGTTTTTT. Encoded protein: CARSPGLPNEKLFF.

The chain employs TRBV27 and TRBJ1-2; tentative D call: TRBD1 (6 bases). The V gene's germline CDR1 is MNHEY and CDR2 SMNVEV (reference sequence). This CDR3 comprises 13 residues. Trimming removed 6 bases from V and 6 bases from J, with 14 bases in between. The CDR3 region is CASRTDRYDGYTF. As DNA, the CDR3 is TGTGCCAGCAGAACGGACAGATATGATGGCTACACCTTC.

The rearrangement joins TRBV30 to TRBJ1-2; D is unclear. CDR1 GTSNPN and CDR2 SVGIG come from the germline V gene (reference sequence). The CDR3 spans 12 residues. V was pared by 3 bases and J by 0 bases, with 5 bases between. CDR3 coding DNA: TGTGCCTGGAGACTCCCTAACTATGGCTACACCTTC. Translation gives CAWRLPNYGYTF.

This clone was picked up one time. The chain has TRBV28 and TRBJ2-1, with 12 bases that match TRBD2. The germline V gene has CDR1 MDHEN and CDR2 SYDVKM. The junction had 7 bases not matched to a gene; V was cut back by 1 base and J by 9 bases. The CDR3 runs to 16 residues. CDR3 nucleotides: TGTGCCAGCAGTTTATCGGCTAGCGGGAGGGAGGGTGAGCAGTTCTTC. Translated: CASSLSASGREGEQFF.

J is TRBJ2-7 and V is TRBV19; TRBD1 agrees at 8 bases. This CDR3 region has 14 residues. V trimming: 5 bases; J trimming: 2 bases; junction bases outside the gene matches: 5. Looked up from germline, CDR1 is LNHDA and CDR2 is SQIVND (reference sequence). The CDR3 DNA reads TGTGCCAGTAGTTTCGGGACAGGTCCCTACGAGCAGTACTTC. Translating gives CASSFGTGPYEQYF. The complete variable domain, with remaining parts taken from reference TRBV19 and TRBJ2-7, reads DGGITQSPKYLFRKEGQNVTLSCEQNLNHDAMYWYRQDPGQGLRLIYYSQIVNDFQKGDIAEGYSVSREKKESFPLTVTSAQKNPTAFYLCASSFGTGPYEQYFGPGTRLTVT.

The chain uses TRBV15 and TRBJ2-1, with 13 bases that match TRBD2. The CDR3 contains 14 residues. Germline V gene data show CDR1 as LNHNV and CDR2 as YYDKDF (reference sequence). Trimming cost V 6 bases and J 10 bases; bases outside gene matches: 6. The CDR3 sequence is CATRLAGGPVEQFF. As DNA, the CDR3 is TGTGCCACCAGACTAGCGGGAGGGCCAGTGGAGCAGTTCTTC.

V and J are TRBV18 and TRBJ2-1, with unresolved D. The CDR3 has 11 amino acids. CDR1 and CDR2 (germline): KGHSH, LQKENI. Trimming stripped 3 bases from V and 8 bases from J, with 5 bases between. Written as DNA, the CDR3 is TGTGCCAGCTCACCTAGGGATGAGCAGTTCTTC. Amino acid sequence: CASSPRDEQFF.

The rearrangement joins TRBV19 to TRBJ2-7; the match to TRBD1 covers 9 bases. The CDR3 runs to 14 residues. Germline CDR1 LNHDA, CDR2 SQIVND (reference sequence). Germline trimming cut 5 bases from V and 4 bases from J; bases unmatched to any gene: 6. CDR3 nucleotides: TGTGCCAGTAGTCTTCCGGGACAGGGATACGAGCAGTACTTC. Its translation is CASSLPGQGYEQYF.

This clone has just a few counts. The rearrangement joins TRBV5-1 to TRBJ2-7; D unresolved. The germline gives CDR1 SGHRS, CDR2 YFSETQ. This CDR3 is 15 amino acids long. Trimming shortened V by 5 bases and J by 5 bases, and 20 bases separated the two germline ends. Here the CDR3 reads CASRPSNLGFNEQYF. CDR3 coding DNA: TGCGCCAGCAGACCATCTAATCTAGGGTTTAACGAGCAGTACTTC.

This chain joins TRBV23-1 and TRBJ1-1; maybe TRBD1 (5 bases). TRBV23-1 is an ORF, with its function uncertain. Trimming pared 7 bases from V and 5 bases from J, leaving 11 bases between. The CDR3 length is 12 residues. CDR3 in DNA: TGCGCCAGCAAGGGGAGATGGACTGAAGCTTTCTTT. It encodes CASKGRWTEAFF.

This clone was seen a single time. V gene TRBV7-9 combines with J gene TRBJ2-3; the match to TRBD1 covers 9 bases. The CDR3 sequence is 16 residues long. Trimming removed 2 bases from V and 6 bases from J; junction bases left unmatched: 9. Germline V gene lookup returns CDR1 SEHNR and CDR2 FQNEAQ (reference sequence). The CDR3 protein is CASSLPATGGWDTQYF. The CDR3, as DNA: TGTGCCAGCAGCTTACCCGCGACAGGGGGTTGGGATACGCAGTATTTT.

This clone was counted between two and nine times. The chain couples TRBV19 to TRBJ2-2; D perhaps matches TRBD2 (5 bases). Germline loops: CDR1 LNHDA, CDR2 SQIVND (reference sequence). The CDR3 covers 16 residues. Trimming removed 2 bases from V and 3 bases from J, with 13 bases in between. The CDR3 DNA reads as TGTGCCAGTAGTATATACGGGGTATCCGACACCGGGGAGCTGTTTTTT. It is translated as CASSIYGVSDTGELFF.

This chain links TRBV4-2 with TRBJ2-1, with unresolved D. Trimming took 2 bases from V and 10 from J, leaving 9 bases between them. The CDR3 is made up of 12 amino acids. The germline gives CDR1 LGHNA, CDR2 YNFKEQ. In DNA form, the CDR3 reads TGTGCCAGCAGCCAAACGACGACCGAGCAGTTCTTC. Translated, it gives CASSQTTTEQFF.

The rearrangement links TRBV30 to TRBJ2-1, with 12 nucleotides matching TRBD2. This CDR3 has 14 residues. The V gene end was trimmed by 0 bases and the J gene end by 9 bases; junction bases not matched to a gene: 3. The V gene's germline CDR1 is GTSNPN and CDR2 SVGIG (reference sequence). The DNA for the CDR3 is TGTGCCTGGAGTGTACTAGCGGGAGGCAGTGAGCAGTTCTTC. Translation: CAWSVLAGGSEQFF.

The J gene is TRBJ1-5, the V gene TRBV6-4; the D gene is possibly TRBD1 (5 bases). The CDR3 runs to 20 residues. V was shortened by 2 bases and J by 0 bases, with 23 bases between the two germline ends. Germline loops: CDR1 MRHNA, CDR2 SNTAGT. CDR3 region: CASSDPGTPSILYSNQPQHF. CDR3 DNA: TGTGCCAGCAGTGACCCCGGGACCCCATCGATCCTTTATAGCAATCAGCCCCAGCATTTT.

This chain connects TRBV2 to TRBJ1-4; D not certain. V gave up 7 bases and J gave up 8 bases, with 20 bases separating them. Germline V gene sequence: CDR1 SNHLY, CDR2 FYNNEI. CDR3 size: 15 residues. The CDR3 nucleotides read TGTGCCAGCATCAAAACTTCGGTGTACGGGGAAAAACTGTTTTTT. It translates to CASIKTSVYGEKLFF.

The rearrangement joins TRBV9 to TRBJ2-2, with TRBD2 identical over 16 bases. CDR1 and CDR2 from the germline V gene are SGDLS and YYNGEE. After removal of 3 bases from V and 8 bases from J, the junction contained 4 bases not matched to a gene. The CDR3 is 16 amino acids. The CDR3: CASSEGTSGRDGELFF. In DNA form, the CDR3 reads TGTGCCAGCAGCGAGGGGACTAGCGGGAGGGATGGGGAGCTGTTTTTT.

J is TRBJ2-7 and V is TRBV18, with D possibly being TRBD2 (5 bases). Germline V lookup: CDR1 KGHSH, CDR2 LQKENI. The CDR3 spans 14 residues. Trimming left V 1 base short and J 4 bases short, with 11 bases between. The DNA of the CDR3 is TGTGCCAGCTCACCACAAGGACTGTTATACGAGCAGTACTTC. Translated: CASSPQGLLYEQYF.

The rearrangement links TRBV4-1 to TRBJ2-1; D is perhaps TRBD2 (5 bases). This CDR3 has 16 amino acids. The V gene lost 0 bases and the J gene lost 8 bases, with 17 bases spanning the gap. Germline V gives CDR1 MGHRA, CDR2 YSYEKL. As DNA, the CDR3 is TGCGCCAGCAGCCAAGAAGGAGGTACAAGGAGCGATGAGCAGTTCTTC. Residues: CASSQEGGTRSDEQFF.

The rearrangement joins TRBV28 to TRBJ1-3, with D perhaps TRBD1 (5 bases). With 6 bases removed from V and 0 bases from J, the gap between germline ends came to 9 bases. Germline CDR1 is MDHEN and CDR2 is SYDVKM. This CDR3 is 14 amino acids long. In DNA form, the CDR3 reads TGTGCCAGCAGCACAGGATACTCTGGAAACACCATATATTTT. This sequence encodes CASSTGYSGNTIYF.

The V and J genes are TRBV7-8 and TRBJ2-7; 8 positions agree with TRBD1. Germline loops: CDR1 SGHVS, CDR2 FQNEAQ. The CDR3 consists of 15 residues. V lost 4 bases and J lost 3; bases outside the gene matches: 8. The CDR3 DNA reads TGTGCCAGCAGCTCCCTGGGACAGGCTGTCTACGAGCAGTACTTC. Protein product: CASSSLGQAVYEQYF.

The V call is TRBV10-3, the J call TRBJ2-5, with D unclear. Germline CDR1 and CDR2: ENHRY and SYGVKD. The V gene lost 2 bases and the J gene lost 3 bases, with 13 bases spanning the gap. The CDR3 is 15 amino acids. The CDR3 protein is CAISESLGQEETQYF. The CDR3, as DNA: TGTGCCATCAGTGAGAGCTTAGGCCAAGAAGAGACCCAGTACTTC.

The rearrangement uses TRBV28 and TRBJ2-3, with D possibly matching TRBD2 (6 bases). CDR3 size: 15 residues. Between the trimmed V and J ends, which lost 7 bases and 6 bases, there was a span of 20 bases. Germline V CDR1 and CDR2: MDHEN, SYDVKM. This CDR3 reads CASKVYASTSDTQYF. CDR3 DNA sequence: TGTGCCAGCAAAGTTTATGCGTCGACTAGTGATACGCAGTATTTT. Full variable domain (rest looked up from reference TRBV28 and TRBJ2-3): DVKVTQSSRYLVKRTGEKVFLECVQDMDHENMFWYRQDPGLGLRLIYFSYDVKMKEKGDIPEGYSVSREKKERFSLILESASTNQTSMYLCASKVYASTSDTQYFGPGTRLTVL.